The 9 T cell receptor beta chains below come from one sample, sequenced in a study of blood T cell repertoires in COVID-19. The protocol was immunoSEQ multiplex PCR, while the TCRdb copy is restricted to in-frame clones and leaves out a portion. The sample has 200,000 to 250,000 clones, roughly 88% seen once. Source material: peripheral blood. All receptors derive from a woman in her twenties or thirties with COVID-19, enrolled during active disease.

The V call is TRBV18, the J call TRBJ1-6, with D possibly being TRBD1 (6 bases). The CDR3 length is 14 residues. V was trimmed by 4 bases and J by 7 bases, leaving 11 bases between them. The germline V gene has CDR1 KGHSH and CDR2 LQKENI. The CDR3 spells CASSHGQKNSPLHF. CDR3 nucleotide sequence: TGTGCCAGCTCACATGGACAGAAAAATTCACCCCTCCACTTT. Combining the CDR3 with reference TRBV18 and TRBJ1-6 gives the whole variable domain NAGVMQNPRHLVRRRGQEARLRCSPMKGHSHVYWYRQLPEEGLKFMVYLQKENIIDESGMPKERFSAEFPKEGPSILRIQQVVRGDSAAYFCASSHGQKNSPLHFGNGTRLTVT.

The CDR3 DNA sequence: TGTGCCAGCAGCGCGCCGAGGACAGGGGGCACCTATGGCTACACCTTC. It codes for CASSAPRTGGTYGYTF. The V and J genes are TRBV5-6 and TRBJ1-2; 11 positions match TRBD1. With V trimmed by 4 bases and J by 4 bases, 9 bases remained unmatched. This CDR3 spans 16 amino acids. CDR1 and CDR2 (germline): SGHDT, YYEEEE.

The chain carries TRBV5-6 and TRBJ1-6; D ambiguous. V was shortened by 4 bases and J by 4 bases, with 12 bases between the two germline ends. The germline CDR1 and CDR2 sequences are SGHDT and YYEEEE. The CDR3 contains 15 residues. The CDR3 spells CASSGSTPYNSPLHF. The CDR3 region has the DNA TGTGCCAGCAGCGGATCGACACCGTATAATTCACCCCTCCACTTT.

The chain is built from TRBV6-6 and TRBJ2-1, with TRBD1 matching over 9 bases. The CDR3 consists of 13 residues. CDR1 MNHNY and CDR2 SVGAGI come from the germline V gene (reference sequence). Unmatched junction bases numbered 8, after V lost 10 bases and J lost 7 bases. CDR3 region: CATLRTGDNEQFF. CDR3 nucleotide sequence: TGTGCCACCCTTCGGACAGGGGATAATGAGCAGTTCTTC.

The sample holds a few counts of this clone. The chain is built from TRBV4-2 and TRBJ2-7; 8 positions match TRBD2. The CDR3 spans 15 residues. From germline, CDR1 is LGHNA and CDR2 YNFKEQ. With 4 bases clipped from V and 3 bases from J, the junction kept 8 bases outside the gene matches. CDR3 DNA: TGTGCCAGCAGCCTTTTAGCGGGGACCAACTACGAGCAGTACTTC. It yields the protein CASSLLAGTNYEQYF.

This chain connects TRBV6-5 to TRBJ2-5; 9 bases are shared with TRBD2. Germline lookup yields CDR1 MNHEY and CDR2 SVGAGI. The CDR3 runs to 16 residues. V lost 1 base and J lost 2; bases outside the gene matches: 5. CDR3 nucleotides: TGTGCCAGCAGTTACTTGGCTAGCGGGATGCAAGAGACCCAGTACTTC. It specifies CASSYLASGMQETQYF.

The V and J genes are TRBV3-1 (or the pseudogene TRBV3-2) and TRBJ1-4; weak D call: TRBD1 (6 bases). The CDR3 loop spans 15 amino acids. The germline V and J ends were trimmed by 3 bases and 7 bases, with 15 bases remaining between them. The germline CDR1 and CDR2 sequences are LGHDT and YNNKEL (reference sequence). The CDR3 region is CASSQPDSGSEKLFF. DNA of the CDR3: TGTGCCAGCAGCCAGCCGGACAGCGGTTCTGAAAAACTGTTTTTT.

V gene TRBV11-3 combines with J gene TRBJ2-1, with 8 bases matching TRBD2. This CDR3 is 15 amino acids long. The V and J ends lost 7 bases and 9 bases, in that order; junction bases with no gene match: 14. CDR1 and CDR2 from the germline V gene are SGHNT and YENEEA. CDR3 sequence reads: CASINPGLGGGEQFF. In nucleotides, the CDR3 is TGTGCCAGCATTAATCCGGGACTAGGTGGGGGTGAGCAGTTCTTC.

This clone was seen only once. The gene calls are TRBV27 and TRBJ2-3, with 9 bases aligning to TRBD2. CDR1 and CDR2 from the germline V gene are MNHEY and SMNVEV (reference sequence). The CDR3 sequence is 14 residues long. J gave up 4 bases and V 2 bases, and 1 base lay outside the gene matches. The CDR3 reads CASSLAGGADTQYF. In DNA form, the CDR3 reads TGTGCCAGCAGTTTAGCGGGAGGGGCAGATACGCAGTATTTT.